One sample yielded the 17 T cell receptor beta chains listed below, sequenced in a study of OX40 agonist ivuxolimab in advanced cancers. The repertoire was sequenced with immunoSEQ multiplex PCR; TCRdb's copy has only in-frame clones and lacks some. The data show around 40,000 clones, 65% to 90% seen once. The sample consisted of CD4+ or CD8+ T cells sorted from blood, taken in a trial of the OX40 agonist ivuxolimab. The receptors here all came from an adult with an advanced solid tumor such as melanoma, head and neck, liver or kidney cancer.

The CDR3 spells CASSARGASTDTQYF. The CDR3 DNA reads as TGTGCCAGCAGCGCTCGGGGGGCTAGCACAGATACGCAGTATTTT. The chain combines TRBV7-9 with TRBJ2-3; D perhaps matches TRBD2 (7 bases). The ends were cut back, 5 bases at V and 0 bases at J, with 12 bases in the middle. This CDR3 region has 15 residues. Germline-derived CDR1 and CDR2 are SEHNR and FQNEAQ (reference sequence). The full variable domain, with the rest looked up from reference TRBV7-9 and TRBJ2-3, is DTGVSQNPRHKITKRGQNVTFRCDPISEHNRLYWYRQTLGQGPEFLTYFQNEAQLEKSRLLSDRFSAERPKGSFSTLEIQRTEQGDSAMYLCASSARGASTDTQYFGPGTRLTVL.

The rearrangement joins TRBV19 to TRBJ1-2; 9 bases agree with TRBD1. V was pared by 8 bases and J by 1 base, with 11 bases of the junction left unmatched. The CDR3 runs to 16 residues. Per the germline V gene, CDR1 is LNHDA and CDR2 is SQIVND (reference sequence). CDR3: CASSTGTGMFNYGYTF. The CDR3 region has the DNA TGTGCCAGTTCTACCGGGACAGGGATGTTTAACTATGGCTACACCTTC.

CDR3 region: CASSDTGGNEQFF. CDR3 sequence (DNA): TGTGCCAGCAGCGACACAGGGGGCAATGAGCAGTTCTTC. This chain connects TRBV9 to TRBJ2-1, with 8 nucleotides matching TRBD1. CDR3 size: 13 residues. J was trimmed by 6 bases and V by 3 bases; bases with no gene match: 2. Germline loops: CDR1 SGDLS, CDR2 YYNGEE. Complete variable domain (other parts from reference TRBV9 and TRBJ2-1): DSGVTQTPKHLITATGQRVTLRCSPRSGDLSVYWYQQSLDQGLQFLIQYYNGEERAKGNILERFSAQQFPDLHSELNLSSLELGDSALYFCASSDTGGNEQFFGPGTRLTVL.

For the CDR3, the DNA is TGTGCCAGCGGGGGGGGCTGGTGGGGCTACACCTTC. This translates into CASGGGWWGYTF. The V call is TRBV28, the J call TRBJ1-2, with D perhaps matching TRBD1 (6 bases). Germline V gene sequence: CDR1 MDHEN, CDR2 SYDVKM. The ends were cut back, 8 bases at V and 8 bases at J, with 15 bases in the middle. This CDR3 comprises 12 residues.

The rearrangement links TRBV9 to TRBJ2-7; TRBD1 might be the D (6 bases). CDR1 and CDR2 from the germline V gene are SGDLS and YYNGEE. CDR3 size: 13 residues. Trimming stripped 3 bases from V and 3 bases from J, with 10 bases between. The DNA for the CDR3 is TGTGCCAGCAGCGCCGGGACACTCTACGAGCAGTACTTC. It is translated as CASSAGTLYEQYF.

J is TRBJ1-5 and V is TRBV7-9; D may be TRBD1 (5 bases). The CDR3 extends over 15 amino acids. Trimming left V 1 base short and J 3 bases short, with 10 bases between. CDR1 is SEHNR, CDR2 FQNEAQ, per germline (reference sequence). CDR3 in DNA: TGTGCCAGCAGCTTAGGCGACAGTTACAATCAGCCCCAGCATTTT. It codes for CASSLGDSYNQPQHF.

The chain combines TRBV7-9 with TRBJ1-5; D may be TRBD1 (6 bases). The length of the CDR3 is 15 residues. Germline lookup yields CDR1 SEHNR and CDR2 FQNEAQ (reference sequence). The V end was cut by 3 bases, the J end by 0 bases, with 9 bases between. This CDR3 reads CASSLGGPSNQPQHF. As DNA, the CDR3 is TGTGCCAGCAGCTTGGGGGGCCCTAGCAATCAGCCCCAGCATTTT.

This chain links TRBV2 with TRBJ1-1, with D perhaps TRBD1 (5 bases). CDR1 and CDR2 from the germline V gene are SNHLY and FYNNEI. The V and J ends lost 5 bases and 10 bases respectively, with 26 bases between them. The CDR3 is 16 residues long. CDR3: CASSLEQGRWNKGAFF. The DNA for the CDR3 is TGTGCCAGCAGTTTAGAGCAGGGAAGGTGGAACAAGGGAGCTTTCTTT.

The rearrangement joins TRBV19 to TRBJ1-5; D gene ambiguous. The CDR3 is made up of 13 amino acids. Deletions cut 7 bases from V and 5 bases from J, with 12 bases between. Germline CDR1 is LNHDA and CDR2 is SQIVND (reference sequence). In DNA form, the CDR3 reads TGTGCCAGTATTTTGGACGGGCATCAGCCCCAGCATTTT. The encoded protein is CASILDGHQPQHF. The full variable domain, with the rest looked up from reference TRBV19 and TRBJ1-5, is DGGITQSPKYLFRKEGQNVTLSCEQNLNHDAMYWYRQDPGQGLRLIYYSQIVNDFQKGDIAEGYSVSREKKESFPLTVTSAQKNPTAFYLCASILDGHQPQHFGDGTRLSIL.

The V and J genes are TRBV30 and TRBJ1-5; D remains ambiguous. V lost 4 bases, J lost 0 bases, and 10 bases lay in between. The CDR3 loop spans 14 amino acids. Per the germline V gene, CDR1 is GTSNPN and CDR2 is SVGIG (reference sequence). The CDR3: CAWKVRNSNQPQHF. CDR3 DNA: TGTGCCTGGAAGGTCAGAAATAGCAATCAGCCCCAGCATTTT.

The chain employs TRBV2 and TRBJ2-1; D is unclear. The CDR3 spans 11 residues. V was clipped by 6 bases and J by 9 bases, with 9 bases between them. CDR1 and CDR2 (germline): SNHLY, FYNNEI. DNA of the CDR3: TGTGCCAGCAGGACGACCCTTGAGCAGTTCTTC. This sequence encodes CASRTTLEQFF.

V usage is TRBV19 and J usage is TRBJ2-3, with D possibly matching TRBD1 (6 bases). The V gene's germline CDR1 is LNHDA and CDR2 SQIVND (reference sequence). Trimming took off 3 bases at V and 1 base at J, with 14 bases between the two ends. This CDR3 is 16 amino acids long. The CDR3 bases are TGTGCCAGTAGTATTGGGGGCCGGGACCGCACAGATACGCAGTATTTT. Residues: CASSIGGRDRTDTQYF. Complete variable domain (other parts from reference TRBV19 and TRBJ2-3): DGGITQSPKYLFRKEGQNVTLSCEQNLNHDAMYWYRQDPGQGLRLIYYSQIVNDFQKGDIAEGYSVSREKKESFPLTVTSAQKNPTAFYLCASSIGGRDRTDTQYFGPGTRLTVL.

The chain employs TRBV6-5 and TRBJ1-6, with 7 bases lining up with TRBD1. This CDR3 region has 14 residues. After removal of 2 bases from V and 8 bases from J, the junction contained 3 bases not matched to a gene. The germline CDR1 and CDR2 sequences are MNHEY and SVGAGI. The DNA for the CDR3 is TGTGCCAGCAGTTACGGACAGGATGATTCACCCCTCCACTTT. Encoded protein: CASSYGQDDSPLHF.

This chain uses TRBV4-1 with TRBJ2-1, with TRBD1 as a possible D gene (6 bases). Germline V gene lookup returns CDR1 MGHRA and CDR2 YSYEKL. The CDR3 is 15 residues long. The V gene lost 1 base and the J gene lost 7 bases, with 14 bases spanning the gap. CDR3 sequence: CASSQVAGERNEQFF. CDR3 coding DNA: TGCGCCAGCAGCCAAGTCGCAGGGGAAAGGAATGAGCAGTTCTTC.

The chain employs TRBV4-1 and TRBJ2-3; unclear D gene. This CDR3 spans 13 amino acids. Germline lookup yields CDR1 MGHRA and CDR2 YSYEKL. V was shortened by 3 bases and J by 2 bases, with 6 bases between the two germline ends. This CDR3 is CASSQADTDTQYF. As DNA, the CDR3 is TGCGCCAGCAGCCAGGCAGACACAGATACGCAGTATTTT.

This clone was picked up one time. The chain couples TRBV6-5 to TRBJ2-7; D is possibly TRBD1 (5 bases). Germline V gene data show CDR1 as MNHEY and CDR2 as SVGAGI. V was clipped by 2 bases and J by 3 bases, with 11 bases between them. This CDR3 region has 14 residues. CDR3 loop: CASSYRGRNYEQYF. CDR3 sequence (DNA): TGTGCCAGCAGTTACAGGGGAAGGAACTACGAGCAGTACTTC.

The CDR3 coding sequence is TGTGCCTGGAGTGTAATGAAGGAAGCTTTCTTT. This sequence encodes CAWSVMKEAFF. The rearrangement links TRBV30 to TRBJ1-1; D gene ambiguous. This CDR3 is 11 amino acids long. V was trimmed by 0 bases and J by 8 bases, leaving 7 bases between them. Germline values: CDR1 GTSNPN, CDR2 SVGIG (reference sequence).